The sequence of this T cell receptor beta chain was determined in a study of blood T cell repertoires in COVID-19. Study information: Sample material is recorded as cDNA or gDNA derived from T cells, B-cell-depleted T cells, or PBMCs.

The ends were cut back, 0 bases at V and 0 bases at J, with 12 bases in the middle. The CDR3 has 16 residues. In germline, CDR1 is SGDLS, CDR2 YYNGEE. The count of this clone is one. Libraries were prepared by immunoSEQ multiplex PCR; TCRdb keeps only in-frame clonotypes and omits some of them. Seen here are 150,000 to 200,000 clones, around 87% observed once, and the top ten hold 7% to 8%. The material sequenced was peripheral blood. This receptor was obtained from a woman aged 80 or older in a cohort sampled during active or convalescent COVID-19. The rearrangement links TRBV9 to TRBJ1-1; D not resolved. The CDR3 sequence is CASSVGSGWVNTEAFF. CDR3 sequence (DNA): TGTGCCAGCAGCGTAGGTTCCGGGTGGGTGAACACTGAAGCTTTCTTT.